This record concerns one TCR beta chain sequence. The antigen is undetermined. The data were produced by immunoSEQ multiplex PCR, yet TCRdb's version contains in-frame clones alone and is incomplete. Of some 16,000 clones in the sample, around 84% are singletons; the top ten hold around 0.8%. Germline V lookup: CDR1 MNHEY, CDR2 SMNVEV (reference sequence). With V trimmed by 6 bases and J by 0 bases, 11 bases remained unmatched. CDR3 length: 17 residues. These data come from a study of PD-1 blockade in classical Hodgkin lymphoma. Points from the study as a whole: Newly diagnosed patients were reported to exhibit reduced baseline TCR diversity relative to healthy donors. Underlying causes for the observed repertoire differences were not defined, possibly disease activity or prior therapy.

Documented time point: newly diagnosed, previously untreated cHL patient sample. Magnetic negative selection served to purify CD4+ T cells out of PBMCs that had been thawed. The authors compared against newly diagnosed, untreated classical Hodgkin lymphoma PBMCs. The specimen was CD4+ T cells from blood. The chain combines TRBV27 with TRBJ2-7; the match to TRBD2 covers 10 bases. The sequence came from a human donor with classical Hodgkin lymphoma. DNA of the CDR3: TGTGCCAGCAGGTCCCTCCCTAGCGGGAGTACCTCCTACGAGCAGTACTTC. Its protein product is CASRSLPSGSTSYEQYF.